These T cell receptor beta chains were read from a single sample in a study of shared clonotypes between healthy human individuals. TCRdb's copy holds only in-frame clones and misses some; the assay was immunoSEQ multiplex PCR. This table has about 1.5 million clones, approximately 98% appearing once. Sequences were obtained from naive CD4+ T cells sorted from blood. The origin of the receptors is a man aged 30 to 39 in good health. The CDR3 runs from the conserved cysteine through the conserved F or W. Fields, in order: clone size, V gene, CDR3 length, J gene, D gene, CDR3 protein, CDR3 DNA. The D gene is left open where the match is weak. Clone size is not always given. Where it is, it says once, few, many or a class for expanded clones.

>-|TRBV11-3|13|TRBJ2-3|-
CASSYRGGDTQYF
TGTGCCAGCAGCTACCGGGGCGGAGATACGCAGTATTTT
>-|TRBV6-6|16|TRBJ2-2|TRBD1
CASSYPTGGIAGELFF
TGTGCCAGCAGTTACCCGACAGGGGGTATCGCCGGGGAGCTGTTTTTT
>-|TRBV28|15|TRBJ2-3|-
CASRGTGFSTDTQYF
TGTGCCAGCAGGGGAACAGGCTTTAGCACAGATACGCAGTATTTT
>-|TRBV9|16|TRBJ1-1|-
CASSVARDFLNTEAFF
TGTGCCAGCAGCGTAGCCCGGGACTTTTTGAACACTGAAGCTTTCTTT
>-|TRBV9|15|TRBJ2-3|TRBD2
CASSVLSGSADTQYF
TGTGCCAGCAGCGTTCTTAGCGGGAGCGCAGATACGCAGTATTTT
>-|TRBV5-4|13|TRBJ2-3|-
CASSQDSTDTQYF
TGTGCCAGCAGCCAGGACAGTACAGATACGCAGTATTTT
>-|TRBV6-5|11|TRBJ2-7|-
CASSLGYEQYF
TGTGCCAGCAGCTTAGGATACGAGCAGTACTTC
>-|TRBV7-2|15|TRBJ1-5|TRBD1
CASSLGQGAGQPQHF
TGTGCCAGCAGCTTAGGACAGGGGGCAGGGCAGCCCCAGCATTTT
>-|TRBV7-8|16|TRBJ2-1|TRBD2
CASSLVASGNANEQFF
TGTGCCAGCAGCTTAGTGGCTAGCGGGAATGCTAATGAGCAGTTCTTC
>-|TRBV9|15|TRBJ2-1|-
CASSVGARGSNEQFF
TGTGCCAGCAGCGTAGGGGCTAGAGGAAGCAATGAGCAGTTCTTC
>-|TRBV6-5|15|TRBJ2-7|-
CASSYSDASSYEQYF
TGTGCCAGCAGTTACTCAGACGCAAGCTCCTACGAGCAGTACTTC
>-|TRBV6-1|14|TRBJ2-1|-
CATRRNRANNEQFF
TGTGCCACCCGGAGGAACAGGGCAAACAATGAGCAGTTCTTC
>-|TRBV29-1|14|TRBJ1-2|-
CSVGSKSGDYGYTF
TGCAGCGTTGGCTCCAAATCCGGGGATTATGGCTACACCTTC
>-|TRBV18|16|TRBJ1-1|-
CASSPSGDPANTEAFF
TGTGCCAGCTCACCTAGCGGGGACCCAGCGAACACTGAAGCTTTCTTT
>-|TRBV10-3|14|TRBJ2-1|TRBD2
CAISVSGSENEQFF
TGTGCCATCAGTGTTAGCGGGAGCGAGAATGAGCAGTTCTTC
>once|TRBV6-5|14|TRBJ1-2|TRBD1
CASKKTTGPYGYTF
TGTGCCAGCAAAAAGACGACAGGGCCGTATGGCTACACCTTC
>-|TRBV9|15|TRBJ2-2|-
CASSPSEVSTGELFF
TGTGCCAGCAGCCCCTCCGAGGTGAGCACCGGGGAGCTGTTTTTT
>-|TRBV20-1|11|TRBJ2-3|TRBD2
CSAGRADTQYF
TGCAGTGCGGGGAGGGCAGATACGCAGTATTTT
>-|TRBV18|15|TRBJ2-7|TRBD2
CASSLTSGRADEQYF
TGTGCCAGCTCACTGACTAGCGGGAGGGCCGACGAGCAGTACTTC
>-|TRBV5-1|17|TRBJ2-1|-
CASSLKGLGGGYNEQFF
TGCGCCAGCAGCTTGAAAGGTCTTGGAGGCGGCTACAATGAGCAGTTCTTC
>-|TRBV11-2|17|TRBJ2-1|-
CASSLVPWGPPDNEQFF
TGTGCCAGCAGCTTAGTCCCCTGGGGGCCCCCTGACAATGAGCAGTTCTTC
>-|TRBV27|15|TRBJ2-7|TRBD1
CASSFDRVGPYEQYF
TGTGCCAGCAGTTTTGACAGGGTTGGTCCCTACGAGCAGTACTTC
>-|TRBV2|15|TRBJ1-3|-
CASSEALGPSDTIYF
TGTGCCAGCAGTGAAGCCCTGGGGCCTTCGGACACCATATATTTT
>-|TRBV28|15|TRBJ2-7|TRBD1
CASSLIGQGPYEQYF
TGTGCCAGCAGTTTAATAGGACAGGGACCCTACGAGCAGTACTTC
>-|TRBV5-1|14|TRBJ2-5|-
CASSLPQGSETQYF
TGCGCCAGCAGCTTGCCTCAGGGCTCAGAGACCCAGTACTTC
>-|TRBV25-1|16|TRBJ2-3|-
CAGPLVRTVSTDTQYF
TGTGCCGGACCCCTCGTTCGGACAGTGAGCACAGATACGCAGTATTTT